A single T cell receptor beta chain is shown here with its context. No antigen is known for it. Eight distinct reactions (per sample) were used to make the cDNA. TCRdb reworked the 5' RACE reads into one entry per CDR3 protein, no DNA. This specimen shows approximately 400,000 distinct CDR3 sequences; the ten leading clones hold around 2.3%. The sample is drawn from a study of monozygotic twins with inflammatory bowel disease. CDR1 and CDR2 (germline): ENHRY, SYGVKD. This CDR3 comprises 16 residues. Overall study results and limits: Patient repertoires may carry noise from differing immunosuppressive treatments. Clonotype overlap with others was lower in IBD patients than in healthy twins, a difference that was greatest with disease activity. IBD patients had lower TCRbeta diversity (inverse Simpson) than healthy co-twins.

Sequences were obtained from blood. The sequence came from a human donor with ulcerative colitis or Crohn's disease, or a healthy co-twin of an affected twin (not recorded which). V and J are TRBV10-3 and TRBJ2-7; the D call of TRBD1 rests on TCRdb alone, since no DNA is present to check it. The CDR3 is CAISENDIPTGSEQYF.